Each of the 13 T cell receptor beta chains below was sequenced from the same sample in a study of regulatory T cells in long-lasting Graves disease. TCR beta libraries were built with iRepertoire HTBI primers and Arm-PCR of CDR3 regions. MiXCR was run by TCRdb on the multiplex PCR reads, yielding one entry per CDR3 protein. The profile shows over 250,000 distinct CDR3 sequences, 20% to 25% of them singletons. Noted time point: persistent/refractory GD, antithyroid drugs over 5 years with positive TRAb. Extracted PBMC RNA gave rise to the TCR library. The starting material was peripheral blood mononuclear cells (PBMCs), obtained when the disease was refractory, from a patient treated with antithyroid drugs. Every receptor here comes from a female donor with Graves disease.

The J gene is TRBJ2-7, the V gene TRBV7-8; possibly TRBD2 for D (5 bases). The CDR3 spans 15 residues. V was pared by 1 base and J by 0 bases, with 10 bases between. Germline V gives CDR1 SGHVS, CDR2 FQNEAQ. DNA of the CDR3: TGTGCCAGCAGCTTAGGAGCGGATAGCTCCTACGAGCAGTACTTC. Its translation: CASSLGADSSYEQYF.

The V call is TRBV28, the J call TRBJ2-3; D possibly corresponds to TRBD2 (6 bases). V lost 0 bases, J lost 4 bases, and 14 bases lay in between. This CDR3 spans 16 amino acids. Germline CDR1 is MDHEN and CDR2 is SYDVKM. The DNA of the CDR3 is TGTGCCAGCAGTTTATGGTCGCGGGACTTCTCAGATACGCAGTATTTT. This sequence encodes CASSLWSRDFSDTQYF.

The chain uses TRBV20-1 and TRBJ2-7; the match to TRBD2 covers 10 bases. Germline V gene data show CDR1 as DFQATT and CDR2 as SNEGSKA (reference sequence). The CDR3 covers 14 residues. Trimming took 6 bases from V and 3 from J; bases not matched to a gene: 8. For the CDR3, the DNA is TGCAGTGCCCTCTTAAGGACTAGCGGCTACGAGCAGTACTTC. This sequence encodes CSALLRTSGYEQYF.

The CDR3 region is CASSSTGTGGGEAFF. CDR3 nucleotide sequence: TGTGCCAGCAGTTCCACCGGGACAGGGGGAGGTGAAGCTTTCTTT. This chain connects TRBV28 to TRBJ1-1, with 11 bases lining up with TRBD1. The CDR3 runs 15 residues. Germline V gene lookup returns CDR1 MDHEN and CDR2 SYDVKM. Germline trimming cut 4 bases from V and 7 bases from J; bases unmatched to any gene: 8.

This clonotype was observed a few times. This chain joins TRBV27 and TRBJ2-7, with a tentative D call TRBD1 (5 bases). V dropped 0 bases and J dropped 7 bases, with 10 bases sitting between them. The CDR3 length is 13 residues. Per the germline V gene, CDR1 is MNHEY and CDR2 is SMNVEV (reference sequence). The CDR3 coding sequence is TGTGCCAGCAGTTTATCGCAGGGATGGGAGCAGTACTTC. Protein: CASSLSQGWEQYF.

In its sample, this clonotype was seen many times. CDR3 nucleotides: TGTGCCAGCAGTTTCCTATTTGGTGGGGACTACCTCTCCTACGAGCAGTACTTC. Protein product: CASSFLFGGDYLSYEQYF. V usage is TRBV28 and J usage is TRBJ2-7, with 7 bases lining up with TRBD2. Germline trimming cut 3 bases from V and 0 bases from J; bases unmatched to any gene: 14. The CDR3 contains 18 residues. Germline V gene lookup returns CDR1 MDHEN and CDR2 SYDVKM.

Here the CDR3 reads CASSTIAGVANEQFF. In DNA, the CDR3 is TGTGCCAGCAGTACTATAGCGGGAGTCGCCAATGAGCAGTTCTTC. This chain links TRBV12-3 or TRBV12-4 with TRBJ2-1; 9 bases agree with TRBD2. The CDR3 spans 15 residues. The J segment lost 6 bases and the V segment lost 5 bases, leaving 8 bases of the junction unmatched.

This clonotype was seen more than once but under ten times. This chain links TRBV9 with TRBJ2-5; D may be TRBD2 (6 bases). Trimming removed 0 bases from V and 4 bases from J, with 7 bases in between. The germline V gene has CDR1 SGDLS and CDR2 YYNGEE. The CDR3 extends over 13 amino acids. CDR3 loop: CASSVAAGETQYF. The CDR3 DNA reads TGTGCCAGCAGCGTAGCAGCGGGAGAGACCCAGTACTTC.

The V and J genes are TRBV30 and TRBJ1-2, with D possibly being TRBD1 (6 bases). The V gene's germline CDR1 is GTSNPN and CDR2 SVGIG (reference sequence). CDR3 length: 13 residues. Deletions cut 8 bases from V and 0 bases from J, with 13 bases between. In nucleotides, the CDR3 is TGTGCCGGCCTTAGGACAGCTAACTATGGCTACACCTTC. The encoded protein is CAGLRTANYGYTF.

As for this clonotype: An end of the junction does not agree with germline; a read error may underlie this. This chain joins TRBV7-9 and TRBJ2-7; no reliable D call. This CDR3 is built from 11 residues. CDR1 and CDR2 (germline): SEHNR, FQNEAQ (reference sequence). CDR3 sequence (DNA): TGTGTCAGCAGCCCCGGCGGCGAGCAGTACTTC. Translating gives CVSSPGGEQYF.

This clonotype was seen a few times. J is TRBJ2-7 and V is TRBV3-1; D call uncertain. The CDR3 runs to 15 residues. Germline CDR1 and CDR2: LGHDT and YNNKEL (reference sequence). Trimming took 0 bases from V and 3 from J, leaving 12 bases between them. CDR3 amino acids: CASSQDFQNRYEQYF. The DNA for the CDR3 is TGTGCCAGCAGCCAAGATTTCCAAAACCGCTACGAGCAGTACTTC.

This chain joins TRBV28 and TRBJ2-4; perhaps TRBD2 as D (6 bases). Per the germline V gene, CDR1 is MDHEN and CDR2 is SYDVKM. There are 17 residues in the CDR3. V was pared by 4 bases and J by 0 bases, with 16 bases between. The chain's CDR3 is CASSSPGGSGAKNIQYF. The CDR3 coding sequence is TGTGCCAGCAGTTCCCCCGGGGGAAGCGGAGCCAAAAACATTCAGTACTTC. Variable domain in full (rest from reference TRBV28 and TRBJ2-4): DVKVTQSSRYLVKRTGEKVFLECVQDMDHENMFWYRQDPGLGLRLIYFSYDVKMKEKGDIPEGYSVSREKKERFSLILESASTNQTSMYLCASSSPGGSGAKNIQYFGAGTRLSVL.

This sequence joins TRBV6-5 and TRBJ2-2; D is unclear. Between the trimmed V and J ends, which lost 3 bases and 1 base, there was a span of 6 bases. From germline, CDR1 is MNHEY and CDR2 SVGAGI. The CDR3 length is 14 residues. The CDR3 DNA is TGTGCCAGCAGTTATTGGGGGAACACCGGGGAGCTGTTTTTT. It is translated as CASSYWGNTGELFF.